This T cell receptor beta chain was sequenced during a study of cytomegalovirus exposure and HLA in healthy donors. On this clone: A junction boundary mismatches the germline segment, possibly from a read error.

CDR3 length: 13 residues. Per the germline V gene, CDR1 is GTSNPN and CDR2 is SVGIG (reference sequence). PCR was performed using 60 Vbeta and 13 Jbeta primers. TCRdb's table, derived via immunoSEQ multiplex PCR, lists solely in-frame clones and lacks some. Here the sample spans around 120,000 clones, roughly 80% being singletons. The rearrangement links TRBV30 to TRBJ1-2; a possible D gene is TRBD1 (6 bases). The TCR sequence derives from a man aged 55-75 years in good health and CMV-seropositive. Material for sequencing was PBMCs. CDR3 bases: TGTGCCTGGAGTGGGACAGATTTAAGGGCTAAAGGGTTC. Translation gives CAWSGTDLRAKGF.